One sample yielded the 21 T cell receptor beta chains listed below, sequenced in a study of blood T cell repertoires in COVID-19. Data came from immunoSEQ multiplex PCR; TCRdb stores just in-frame clones and leaves some out. The sample lists about 190,000 clones, more than 65% occurring once. The specimen was PBMCs or T cells enriched from blood (not recorded which). These receptors were taken from a woman aged 45-59 years with acute COVID-19.

V is TRBV10-3 and J is TRBJ2-2; 10 bases are a match to TRBD2. Trimming at V came to 3 bases and at J to 2 bases, leaving 3 bases not matched to a gene. The V gene's germline CDR1 is ENHRY and CDR2 SYGVKD. CDR3 length equals 16 residues. In nucleotides, the CDR3 is TGTGCCATCAGTGACATAGCGGGGGGTAACACCGGGGAGCTGTTTTTT. Amino acid sequence: CAISDIAGGNTGELFF.

CDR3 sequence reads: CASSQDRGSSKNIQYF. CDR3 in DNA: TGCGCCAGCAGCCAAGATCGGGGAAGCAGCAAAAACATTCAGTACTTC. The V and J genes are TRBV4-1 and TRBJ2-4, with D possibly being TRBD2 (5 bases). This CDR3 comprises 16 residues. V was clipped by 0 bases and J by 3 bases, with 12 bases between them. Per germline, CDR1 MGHRA and CDR2 YSYEKL.

The chain combines TRBV7-9 with TRBJ2-5; 8 bases agree with TRBD1. Per the germline V gene, CDR1 is SEHNR and CDR2 is FQNEAQ (reference sequence). The CDR3 sequence is 13 residues long. Germline trimming cut 6 bases from V and 5 bases from J; bases unmatched to any gene: 5. DNA for the CDR3: TGTGCCAGCAGGTCCACAGGGGGGGAGACCCAGTACTTC. This codes for CASRSTGGETQYF.

The rearrangement joins TRBV7-2 to TRBJ1-2; D not resolved. The CDR3 has 12 amino acids. Trimming took off 8 bases at V and 0 bases at J, with 7 bases between the two ends. The germline CDR1 and CDR2 sequences are SGHTA and FQGNSA. CDR3 amino acids: CASEGTNYGYTF. The CDR3 DNA reads TGTGCCAGCGAGGGCACTAACTATGGCTACACCTTC.

The chain combines TRBV18 with TRBJ2-7; 8 bases are shared with TRBD1. The V gene end was trimmed by 4 bases and the J gene end by 1 base; junction bases not matched to a gene: 12. The CDR3 has 17 residues. Germline V CDR1 and CDR2: KGHSH, LQKENI. The chain's CDR3 is CASSQAGGAQRSYEQYV. The CDR3 DNA reads TGTGCCAGCTCACAGGCAGGGGGCGCGCAAAGGTCCTACGAGCAGTACGTC.

This clone was seen a few times. The CDR3 loop reads CAISDFGSQPQHF. In DNA, the CDR3 is TGTGCCATCAGTGACTTTGGTAGTCAGCCCCAGCATTTT. The J gene is TRBJ1-5, the V gene TRBV10-3, with D unresolved. V lost 3 bases to trimming and J lost 6 bases, with 9 bases between them. The CDR3 totals 13 residues. Germline V lookup: CDR1 ENHRY, CDR2 SYGVKD.

The chain combines TRBV11-2 with TRBJ1-4; weak D call: TRBD1 (5 bases). Germline V gene sequence: CDR1 SGHAT, CDR2 FQNNGV. Trimming stripped 4 bases from V and 6 bases from J, with 12 bases between. This CDR3 contains 14 residues. The CDR3 bases are TGTGCCAGCAGCTATCAGGGAGGGGATGAAAAACTGTTTTTT. Residues: CASSYQGGDEKLFF. The full variable domain, its missing parts supplied by reference TRBV11-2 and TRBJ1-4, is EAGVAQSPRYKIIEKRQSVAFWCNPISGHATLYWYQQILGQGPKLLIQFQNNGVVDDSQLPKDRFSAERLKGVDSTLKIQPAKLEDSAVYLCASSYQGGDEKLFFGSGTQLSVL.

The chain uses TRBV19 and TRBJ2-6, with D tentatively TRBD2 (6 bases). CDR3 length equals 16 residues. V gave up 9 bases and J gave up 1 base, with 16 bases separating them. The V gene's germline CDR1 is LNHDA and CDR2 SQIVND (reference sequence). The CDR3 spells CASTMVGRSGANVLTF. In DNA, the CDR3 is TGTGCCAGCACTATGGTAGGGAGGTCTGGGGCCAACGTCCTGACTTTC.

With respect to this clone: This specimen includes other DNA sequences encoding the same CDR3. In DNA, the CDR3 is TGTGCCAGCAGCCAGAGGTCCTCTGGAAACACCATATATTTT. Amino acids: CASSQRSSGNTIYF. V and J are TRBV3-1 (or the pseudogene TRBV3-2) and TRBJ1-3; D is unresolved. V was trimmed by 3 bases and J by 0 bases, leaving 6 bases between them. Per germline, CDR1 LGHDT and CDR2 YNNKEL (reference sequence). CDR3 size: 14 residues.

This chain joins TRBV18 and TRBJ2-3; TRBD1 might be the D (6 bases). In germline, CDR1 is KGHSH, CDR2 LQKENI. The CDR3 runs 15 residues. Deletions cut 3 bases from V and 0 bases from J, with 10 bases between. The CDR3, as DNA: TGTGCCAGCTCACCCACAGGGACCAGCACAGATACGCAGTATTTT. Translation: CASSPTGTSTDTQYF.

Only one count was recorded for this clone. This sequence joins TRBV28 and TRBJ1-6; 9 bases line up with TRBD1. The germline gives CDR1 MDHEN, CDR2 SYDVKM. The CDR3 is 17 amino acids. V was clipped by 6 bases and J by 2 bases; unmatched bases: 8. CDR3 in amino acids: CASRTTDRGPYNSPLHF. In nucleotides, the CDR3 is TGTGCCAGCAGGACAACGGACAGGGGTCCCTATAATTCACCCCTCCACTTT.

J is TRBJ2-5 and V is TRBV11-2, with 7 positions matching TRBD1. The CDR3 runs to 17 residues. V shed 5 bases, J shed 4 bases, and the junction held 16 bases outside the gene matches. Germline values: CDR1 SGHAT, CDR2 FQNNGV. DNA of the CDR3: TGTGCCAGCAGCCCCCAACACCGACAGGGAATTTCAGAGACCCAGTACTTC. Its translation is CASSPQHRQGISETQYF.

This clone has more than one count but fewer than ten. This chain joins TRBV5-5 and TRBJ1-4, with D hard to call. The CDR3 runs to 13 residues. Germline V gene sequence: CDR1 SGHKS, CDR2 YYEKEE (reference sequence). V dropped 2 bases and J dropped 4 bases, with 6 bases sitting between them. For the CDR3, the DNA is TGTGCCAGCAGCTTCTACAGTAATGAAAAACTGTTTTTT. Residues: CASSFYSNEKLFF.

V gene TRBV25-1 combines with J gene TRBJ2-5; TRBD2 aligns across 7 bases. In germline, CDR1 is MGHDK, CDR2 SYGVNS. CDR3 length: 14 residues. V shed 3 bases and J 5 bases; nucleotides not matched to a gene: 6. The CDR3 here is CASSDFREGETQYF. In nucleotides, the CDR3 is TGTGCCAGCAGTGATTTTAGGGAGGGGGAGACCCAGTACTTC.

This clone was picked up many times. The CDR3 DNA reads as TGTGCCAGCAGTTTTGGACAGGCAACTAATGAAAAACTGTTTTTT. Encoded protein: CASSFGQATNEKLFF. This sequence joins TRBV6-5 and TRBJ1-4; 7 nucleotides line up with TRBD1. Trimming removed 4 bases from V and 0 bases from J; junction bases left unmatched: 2. From germline, CDR1 is MNHEY and CDR2 SVGAGI. This CDR3 contains 15 residues.

V and J are TRBV6-5 and TRBJ1-2; D gene unclear. This CDR3 is built from 12 residues. CDR1 is MNHEY, CDR2 SVGAGI, per germline. Trimming stripped 7 bases from V and 4 bases from J, with 10 bases between. The CDR3 DNA sequence: TGTGCCAGCAAGGAAGGCGGCTATGGCTACACCTTC. Translation: CASKEGGYGYTF.

The chain combines TRBV7-2 with TRBJ1-1, with D unresolved. Germline assignment: CDR1 SGHTA and CDR2 FQGNSA. The CDR3 totals 14 residues. Trimming shortened V by 5 bases and J by 4 bases, and 14 bases separated the two germline ends. The CDR3 here is CASSPTGSGTEAFF. The CDR3 DNA reads TGTGCCAGCAGCCCTACGGGGAGCGGCACTGAAGCTTTCTTT.

The chain employs TRBV24-1 and TRBJ1-1; 9 bases agree with TRBD1. The germline gives CDR1 KGHDR, CDR2 SFDVKD. J was trimmed by 0 bases and V by 5 bases; bases with no gene match: 3. The CDR3 runs to 15 residues. As DNA, the CDR3 is TGTGCCACCAGTGCCGGGACAGGGATGAACACTGAAGCTTTCTTT. It yields the protein CATSAGTGMNTEAFF.

The V and J genes are TRBV6-1 and TRBJ1-5; the D is unclear. Germline V gene data show CDR1 as MNHNS and CDR2 as SASEGT. The CDR3 runs 14 residues. V was clipped by 1 base and J by 6 bases, with 10 bases between them. CDR3 DNA sequence: TGTGCCAGCAGTGAAGGGAGTGGAGGTCAGCCCCAGCATTTT. It translates to CASSEGSGGQPQHF.

A remark on this clone: No DNA is shown, since the ends of the CDR3 on it are uncertain; the CDR3 is the one TCRdb lists. The chain couples TRBV5-5 to TRBJ1-2; TRBD1 reflects the table's D call only, with no check against the DNA. Germline CDR1 and CDR2: SGHKS and YYEKEE (reference sequence). With termini counted, the CDR3 has 13 amino acids. The CDR3 loop reads CASSLSSVGTGSF.

This clone showed up just once. This chain joins TRBV9 and TRBJ2-5; 8 bases match TRBD2. This CDR3 spans 13 amino acids. The trim removed 0 bases at V and 9 bases at J, leaving 4 bases unmatched. Germline lookup yields CDR1 SGDLS and CDR2 YYNGEE. Here the CDR3 DNA reads TGTGCCAGCAGCGTAGGCGGGGGGAGTTCCCAGTACTTC. This gives the protein CASSVGGGSSQYF.